This T cell receptor (beta chain) was documented in a study of blood T cell repertoires in COVID-19. Across the study: Whether acute or convalescent, the COVID-19 samples came from the United States, Italy and Spain. T cells, B-cell-depleted T cells, or PBMCs provided the cDNA or gDNA that served as material.

The authors' processing: Nucleated cell counts were estimated from reference gene primer amplification. Sequencing used immunoSEQ multiplex PCR; TCRdb keeps in-frame clones, though not all of them. That table supplies the V and J calls and clone size; D and trimming were determined from the DNA. The sample records roughly 42,000 clones, around nine tenths being singletons. CDR1 is LGHDT and CDR2 is YNNKEL in the germline V gene (reference sequence). This CDR3 spans 13 amino acids. V was shortened by 0 bases and J by 4 bases, with 6 bases between the two germline ends. Seattle patients were enrolled during active infection and followed longitudinally.

Sequencing input: peripheral blood. The TCR sequence derives from a man between 50 and 59 years old with COVID-19, enrolled during active disease. V usage is TRBV3-1 (or the pseudogene TRBV3-2) and J usage is TRBJ2-5; the D is unclear. Here the CDR3 reads CASSQDRSETQYF. The CDR3 region has the DNA TGTGCCAGCAGCCAAGACAGGTCAGAGACCCAGTACTTC.